The text below deals with one TCR beta chain. This record belongs to a study of cytomegalovirus exposure and HLA in healthy donors. CDR3 length equals 16 residues. Germline CDR1 is SGHRS and CDR2 is YFSETQ. Trimming pared 6 bases from V and 1 base from J, leaving 19 bases between. PCR involved 60 Vbeta and 13 Jbeta primers. Assay used: immunoSEQ multiplex PCR; TCRdb lists only in-frame clones, some missing. The sample lists tens of thousands of clones, over 55% occurring once. The specimen sequenced was PBMCs. This clonotype originated in a woman aged 45-59 years in good health and CMV-seropositive. The chain carries TRBV5-1 and TRBJ2-5; D perhaps matches TRBD2 (6 bases). CDR3 amino acids: CASTLLGGLLQETQYF. CDR3 coding DNA: TGCGCCAGCACCCTCCTAGGAGGACTACTCCAAGAGACCCAGTACTTC.